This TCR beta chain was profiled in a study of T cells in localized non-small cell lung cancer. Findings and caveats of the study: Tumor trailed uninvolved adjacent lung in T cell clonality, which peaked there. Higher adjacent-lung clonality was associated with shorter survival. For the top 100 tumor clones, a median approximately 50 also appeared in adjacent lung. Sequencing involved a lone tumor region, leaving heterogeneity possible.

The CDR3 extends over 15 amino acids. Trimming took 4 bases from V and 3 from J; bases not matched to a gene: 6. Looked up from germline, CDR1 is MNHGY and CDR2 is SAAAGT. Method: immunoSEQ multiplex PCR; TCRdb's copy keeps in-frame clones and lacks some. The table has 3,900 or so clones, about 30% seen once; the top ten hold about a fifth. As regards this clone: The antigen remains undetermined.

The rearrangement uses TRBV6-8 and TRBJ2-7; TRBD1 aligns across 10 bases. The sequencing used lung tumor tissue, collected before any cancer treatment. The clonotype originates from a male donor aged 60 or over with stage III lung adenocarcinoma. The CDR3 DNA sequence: TGTGCCAGCAGTTTGAGACAGGGGGCGAGCTACGAGCAGTACTTC. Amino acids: CASSLRQGASYEQYF.